The rows below give T cell receptor beta chains drawn from one sample of a study of blood T cell repertoires in COVID-19. Sequencing was performed with immunoSEQ multiplex PCR; in TCRdb, only in-frame clones are kept and a portion is missing. The sample includes 100,000 to 150,000 clones, around 80% of them seen just once. The sample taken for sequencing was peripheral blood. These receptors came from a young man with COVID-19, enrolled during active disease. CDR3s leave out the opening cysteine and the closing phenylalanine or tryptophan. Fields, in order: J gene, clone size, V gene, CDR3 protein. For some rows the clone size is stated as once, few or many, or as a class when expanded; others skip it.

>TRBJ2-7|NA|TRBV19
ASSTSGGPYEQY
>TRBJ2-2|NA|TRBV10-3
AISEPGQGGTGELF
>TRBJ2-3|NA|TRBV5-1
ASRAEDTQY
>TRBJ2-5|NA|TRBV4-2
ASSQDPSGGAGETQY
>TRBJ1-4|few|TRBV6-1
ASSEEAGSGEKLF
>TRBJ2-2|once|TRBV27
ASSLGGSGELF
>TRBJ2-2|NA|TRBV7-3
ASSSLAGVPGELF
>TRBJ1-2|NA|TRBV28
ASSSRERYT
>TRBJ1-2|NA|TRBV7-2
ASKTKGAFGGYT
>TRBJ1-1|once|TRBV7-3
ASSLWGQHHTEAF
>TRBJ2-1|NA|TRBV29-1
SVEGGGGYNEQF
>TRBJ2-1|NA|TRBV29-1
SGREFSYNEQF
>TRBJ1-6|NA|TRBV5-1
ATKATGGNSPLH
>TRBJ2-1|NA|TRBV3-1/TRBV3-2
ASSQGGLISYNEQF
>TRBJ1-2|NA|TRBV28
ASSLNVRAHL
>TRBJ2-3|NA|TRBV7-2
ASSFGVLAGRDTQY
>TRBJ1-4|NA|TRBV5-1
ASSPTSPTNEKLF
>TRBJ2-1|NA|TRBV4-2
ASSHILASSYNEQF
>TRBJ1-2|NA|TRBV7-2
ASSPGGGGGYT
>TRBJ2-1|NA|TRBV27
ASSFGTGAYEQF
>TRBJ2-2|few|TRBV7-9
ASTVVASVYKNTGELF
>TRBJ1-3|NA|TRBV25-1
ASSDAAGGNTIY
>TRBJ1-1|few|TRBV11-3
ASSRRVLSEAF
>TRBJ1-1|once|TRBV27
ASSLGRGTEAF
>TRBJ1-3|NA|TRBV30
ACFGTTFSGNTIY
>TRBJ2-4|NA|TRBV7-9
ASSSLVNSENIQY
>TRBJ2-1|NA|TRBV18
ASSIAGEPFEQF
>TRBJ2-7|NA|TRBV14
ASNQGRRRGPYEQY
>TRBJ2-1|once|TRBV24-1
ATSRDDEQF
>TRBJ2-4|few|TRBV4-2
ASSPGLAGGPDLAKNIQY
>TRBJ1-5|NA|TRBV6-2/TRBV6-3
ASSQLTGGGNQPQH